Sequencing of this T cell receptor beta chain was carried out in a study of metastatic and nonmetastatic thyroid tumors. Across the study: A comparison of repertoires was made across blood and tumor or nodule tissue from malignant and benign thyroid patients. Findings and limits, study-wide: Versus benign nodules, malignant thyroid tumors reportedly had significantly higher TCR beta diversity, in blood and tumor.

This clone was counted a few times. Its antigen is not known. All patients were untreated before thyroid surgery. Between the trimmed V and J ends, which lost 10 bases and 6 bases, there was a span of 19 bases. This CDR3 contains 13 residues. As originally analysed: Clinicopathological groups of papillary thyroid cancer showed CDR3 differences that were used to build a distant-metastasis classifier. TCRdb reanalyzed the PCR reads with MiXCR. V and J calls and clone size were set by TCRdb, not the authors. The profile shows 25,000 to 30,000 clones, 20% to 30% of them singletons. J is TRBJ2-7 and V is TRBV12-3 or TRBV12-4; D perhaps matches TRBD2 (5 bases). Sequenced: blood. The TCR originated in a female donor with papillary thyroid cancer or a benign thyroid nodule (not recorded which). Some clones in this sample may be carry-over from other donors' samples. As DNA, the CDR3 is TGTGCCACTGGGAGCTGGAGTAGGTCCGAGCAGTACTTC. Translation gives CATGSWSRSEQYF.